This TCR beta chain was captured by sequencing in a study of regulatory T cells in long-lasting Graves disease. For TCR beta, libraries came from iRepertoire HTBI primers and Arm-PCR of CDR3 regions. TCRdb re-analysed the multiplex PCR reads in MiXCR, keeping a single row per CDR3 protein. The sample shows a few hundred thousand distinct CDR3 sequences, about 15% of them seen only once. Regarding time point: newly diagnosed GD, antithyroid drugs for less than 3 months. PBMCs provided the RNA from which the TCR library was made. The data were also submitted as part of a second study, on T cells in Graves' hyperthyroidism and ophthalmopathy. This second study says: The definition of stable Graves' hyperthyroidism was no ophthalmopathy progression within 18 months. Each diagnosis drew on symptoms, thyroxine, TRAb, thyroid ultrasound and orbital computed tomography findings.

Sample: peripheral blood mononuclear cells (PBMCs), taken at new diagnosis, from a patient treated with antithyroid drugs. The TCR comes from a woman between 40 and 50 years old with Graves disease.

The CDR3 sequence is CASSYSEVHSYEQYF. The CDR3, as DNA: TGTGCCAGCAGTTACTCAGAAGTTCATTCCTACGAGCAGTACTTC. V is TRBV6-2 or TRBV6-3 and J is TRBJ2-7; D gene unclear. CDR3 length: 15 residues. The germline gives CDR1 MNHEY, CDR2 SVGEGT. V dropped 0 bases and J dropped 1 base, with 10 bases sitting between them.